This entry lists 24 T cell receptor beta chains sequenced from one sample in a study of T cells in Graves' hyperthyroidism and ophthalmopathy (dated by TCRdb to between 2019 and 2020). The library was generated by multiplex PCR. Sequencing relied on an Illumina HiSeq 2000. Amplification of TCR beta CDR3 regions was carried out from RNA transcripts. The TCR CDR3 was subjected to a first round of RT-PCR using the HTBI primer set and the Qiagen OneStep RT-PCR kit. The public reads were reprocessed in TCRdb via fastp at Q25 and MiXCR, keeping in-frame beta chains. All rows with the same CDR3 protein become a single entry with the most common DNA and genes. The sample contains over 150,000 distinct CDR3 sequences, around 17% of them found a single time. The ten largest clones add up to roughly 50% of the sample. Specimen: blood. The receptors derive from a woman aged 50 to 65 with Graves' hyperthyroidism.

This clonotype was recorded many times. The genes are TRBV5-6 and TRBJ2-3, with unresolved D. Germline CDR1 is SGHDT and CDR2 is YYEEEE. V dropped 0 bases and J dropped 2 bases, with 10 bases sitting between them. This CDR3 region has 15 residues. CDR3 sequence (DNA): TGTGCCAGCAGCTTGGTTCCCGGATCCACAGATACGCAGTATTTT. Translation: CASSLVPGSTDTQYF.

The chain has TRBV7-3 and TRBJ2-7; D gene uncertain. The CDR3 runs to 16 residues. Trimming left V 0 bases short and J 2 bases short, with 14 bases between. Per the germline V gene, CDR1 is SGHTA and CDR2 is FQGTGA. CDR3 DNA: TGTGCCAGCAGCTTAACTGGCGGCACCATCGCCTACGAGCAGTACTTC. The encoded protein is CASSLTGGTIAYEQYF.

This clonotype was observed many times. The rearrangement joins TRBV6-1 to TRBJ1-2; TRBD1 agrees at 8 bases. Germline values: CDR1 MNHNS, CDR2 SASEGT. There are 13 residues in the CDR3. V shed 7 bases and J 4 bases; nucleotides not matched to a gene: 5. CDR3 sequence: CASMGDRFYGYTF. For the CDR3, the DNA is TGTGCCAGCATGGGGGACAGGTTCTATGGCTACACCTTC.

This clonotype was recorded at least ten times. The CDR3 coding sequence is TGCAGTGCTAGTGTAAGGCAGGGAGTTTTGGGCTACACCTTC. This translates into CSASVRQGVLGYTF. The J gene is TRBJ1-2, the V gene TRBV20-1; TRBD1 is a possible D gene (5 bases). The CDR3 length is 14 residues. Trimming took 3 bases from V and 8 from J, leaving 19 bases between them. CDR1 is DFQATT and CDR2 is SNEGSKA in the germline V gene (reference sequence).

This clonotype appeared many times. The rearrangement joins TRBV6-2 or TRBV6-3 to TRBJ2-5; possible D gene TRBD2, 5 bases. The germline CDR1 and CDR2 sequences are MNHEY and SVGEGT. The CDR3 runs to 20 residues. V gave up 0 bases and J gave up 4 bases, with 27 bases separating them. CDR3 sequence: CASSYSIPPGKDVAVETQYF. The DNA for the CDR3 is TGTGCCAGCAGTTACTCGATCCCGCCGGGGAAGGACGTGGCGGTAGAGACCCAGTACTTC.

The chain carries TRBV28 and TRBJ2-5; 14 nucleotides match TRBD2. The CDR3 has 19 amino acids. The V gene's germline CDR1 is MDHEN and CDR2 SYDVKM. The V gene end was trimmed by 3 bases and the J gene end by 3 bases; junction bases not matched to a gene: 12. The CDR3 loop is CASSFRLAGGRSTKETQYF. The CDR3 DNA reads as TGTGCCAGCAGTTTCAGACTAGCGGGAGGGCGGAGTACTAAAGAGACCCAGTACTTC.

This clonotype was seen repeatedly, ten times or more. The J gene is TRBJ2-5, the V gene TRBV20-1, with a possible D match to TRBD1 (6 bases). Germline V lookup: CDR1 DFQATT, CDR2 SNEGSKA (reference sequence). Trimming removed 3 bases from V and 3 bases from J, with 11 bases in between. The CDR3 has 13 residues. CDR3 in DNA: TGCAGTGCTAGTCGGCCAGGGGAAGAGACCCAGTACTTC. Amino acids: CSASRPGEETQYF.

This clonotype appeared many times. The rearrangement uses TRBV20-1 and TRBJ2-5; no clear D. The CDR3 runs to 13 residues. Germline V CDR1 and CDR2: DFQATT, SNEGSKA (reference sequence). V was shortened by 8 bases and J by 2 bases, with 15 bases between the two germline ends. The CDR3 nucleotides are TGCAGTCCCAGGATAAGCGCTCAAGAGACCCAGTACTTC. Encoded protein: CSPRISAQETQYF.

This rearrangement joins TRBV6-1 to TRBJ1-1, with 7 bases identical to TRBD1. Germline CDR1 is MNHNS and CDR2 is SASEGT. V trimming: 6 bases; J trimming: 2 bases; junction bases outside the gene matches: 9. The CDR3 is 15 residues long. The CDR3 reads CASSHRGQVNTEAFF. In DNA, the CDR3 is TGTGCCAGCAGCCATAGAGGACAGGTTAACACTGAAGCTTTCTTT.

The chain combines TRBV19 with TRBJ2-2, with 9 bases fitting TRBD2. CDR3 length: 15 residues. The V gene end was trimmed by 8 bases and the J gene end by 4 bases; junction bases not matched to a gene: 8. Germline loops: CDR1 LNHDA, CDR2 SQIVND (reference sequence). The CDR3 region has the DNA TGTGCCAGTTTCCGCGGGAGGGACTCCACCGGGGAGCTGTTTTTT. Translated, it gives CASFRGRDSTGELFF.

This clonotype was found a few times. The chain uses TRBV14 and TRBJ1-5, with 7 bases that match TRBD1. CDR3 size: 17 residues. J gave up 0 bases and V 0 bases, and 5 bases lay outside the gene matches. CDR1 SGHDN and CDR2 FVKESK come from the germline V gene. The CDR3 protein is CASSQDGTDDSNQPQHF. The CDR3 DNA reads TGTGCCAGCAGCCAAGATGGGACAGACGATAGCAATCAGCCCCAGCATTTT.

This clonotype has a count of ten or more. J is TRBJ2-3 and V is TRBV6-2 or TRBV6-3; TRBD2 aligns across 7 bases. V lost 2 bases to trimming and J lost 2 bases; unmatched junction nucleotides: 13. The CDR3 is 18 residues long. Looked up from germline, CDR1 is MNHEY and CDR2 is SVGEGT. The CDR3 sequence is CASSYDLLASGYTDTQYF. DNA for the CDR3: TGTGCCAGCAGTTACGATCTCTTGGCTAGCGGCTACACAGATACGCAGTATTTT.

This clonotype was picked up many times. This chain links TRBV11-2 with TRBJ2-1; 8 bases are shared with TRBD2. In germline, CDR1 is SGHAT, CDR2 FQNNGV. V was clipped by 4 bases and J by 5 bases; unmatched bases: 4. The CDR3 runs 14 residues. The CDR3 region is CASSSWRGDNEQFF. CDR3 nucleotide sequence: TGTGCCAGCAGCTCCTGGCGGGGGGACAATGAGCAGTTCTTC.

This clonotype was seen repeatedly, ten times or more. V and J are TRBV20-1 and TRBJ2-7; the match to TRBD2 covers 7 bases. Trimming at V came to 6 bases and at J to 3 bases, leaving 2 bases not matched to a gene. Germline V lookup: CDR1 DFQATT, CDR2 SNEGSKA (reference sequence). The CDR3 runs to 11 residues. This CDR3 reads CSAGGIYEQYF. CDR3 bases: TGCAGTGCGGGGGGGATCTACGAGCAGTACTTC.

In nucleotides, the CDR3 is TGTGCCAGTAGTACGGAGGTTCAGCCCCAGCATTTT. This encodes CASSTEVQPQHF. The chain uses TRBV19 and TRBJ1-5; D remains ambiguous. In germline, CDR1 is LNHDA, CDR2 SQIVND (reference sequence). This CDR3 spans 12 amino acids. V lost 4 bases, J lost 6 bases, and 7 bases lay in between.

This clonotype has ten or more counts. The rearrangement uses TRBV7-9 and TRBJ1-1, with D possibly matching TRBD1 (5 bases). In germline, CDR1 is SEHNR, CDR2 FQNEAQ (reference sequence). The germline V and J ends were trimmed by 4 bases and 8 bases, with 11 bases remaining between them. The CDR3 is 12 amino acids. CDR3 region: CASSSQPGEAFF. CDR3 DNA: TGTGCCAGCAGCTCTCAGCCAGGGGAAGCTTTCTTT.

This clonotype was detected a few times. V usage is TRBV11-2 and J usage is TRBJ2-5; D possibly corresponds to TRBD2 (5 bases). This CDR3 spans 19 amino acids. Germline V gene data show CDR1 as SGHAT and CDR2 as FQNNGV. V lost 5 bases, J lost 5 bases, and 30 bases lay in between. CDR3 amino acids: CASSPLASGIVQVLETQYF. The CDR3 bases are TGTGCCAGCAGCCCCCTGGCGTCGGGAATAGTCCAGGTGCTGGAGACCCAGTACTTC.

This clonotype was seen many times. This chain links TRBV11-2 with TRBJ2-1; D may match TRBD1 or TRBD2 (5 bases each). Trimming left V 3 bases short and J 7 bases short, with 16 bases between. The CDR3 extends over 15 amino acids. Germline lookup yields CDR1 SGHAT and CDR2 FQNNGV. CDR3 amino acids: CASSFLGGWGNEQFF. DNA of the CDR3: TGTGCCAGCAGCTTTTTGGGCGGGTGGGGGAATGAGCAGTTCTTC.

This clonotype was recorded at least ten times. Since a much larger clone is just one base distant, this may be a read error. CDR3 DNA: TGCAGTACGAGGACTAGCGGGAGGGCGAGGGAGCAGTACTTC. Amino acids: CSTRTSGRAREQYF. The chain employs TRBV20-1 and TRBJ2-7; TRBD2 agrees at 15 bases. Per the germline V gene, CDR1 is DFQATT and CDR2 is SNEGSKA (reference sequence). V was pared by 8 bases and J by 7 bases, with 9 bases of the junction left unmatched. The CDR3 length is 14 residues.

CDR3 in DNA: TGTGCTAGTGGTTTTGGGGCTTGGACAGGAGGTGACGAGCAGTACTTC. Protein product: CASGFGAWTGGDEQYF. This chain uses TRBV12-5 with TRBJ2-7, with TRBD1 matching 7 bases. This CDR3 region has 16 residues. The V segment lost 3 bases and the J segment 5 bases; nucleotides outside the gene matches: 13. CDR1 and CDR2 from the germline V gene are LGHNT and FRNRAP.

This clonotype was counted a few times. The chain couples TRBV6-5 to TRBJ2-2, with 10 bases matching TRBD2. Germline V gives CDR1 MNHEY, CDR2 SVGAGI. The CDR3 is made up of 19 amino acids. After removal of 3 bases from V and 5 bases from J, the junction contained 15 bases not matched to a gene. CDR3 nucleotide sequence: TGTGCCAGCAGTTATCTCCCACCACCGGGACTAGCGAGGACCGGGGAGCTGTTTTTT. Amino acids: CASSYLPPPGLARTGELFF.

This clonotype has just a few counts. The rearrangement links TRBV6-2 or TRBV6-3 to TRBJ2-2; 11 bases match TRBD2. The V gene end was trimmed by 5 bases and the J gene end by 5 bases; junction bases not matched to a gene: 4. The CDR3 is made up of 15 amino acids. Germline CDR1 and CDR2: MNHEY and SVGEGT. The CDR3 region is CASSIAGGPTGELFF. The CDR3 nucleotides read TGTGCCAGCAGTATAGCGGGAGGGCCAACCGGGGAGCTGTTTTTT.

Many counts were recorded for this clonotype. The V and J genes are TRBV5-1 and TRBJ2-4, with D perhaps TRBD1 (6 bases). The CDR3 sequence is 16 residues long. V was trimmed by 0 bases and J by 3 bases, leaving 13 bases between them. Germline lookup yields CDR1 SGHRS and CDR2 YFSETQ. CDR3 bases: TGCGCCAGCAGCTTGGCCGGACAGTGGGACAAAAACATTCAGTACTTC. Translation gives CASSLAGQWDKNIQYF. The whole variable domain, filled in from reference TRBV5-1 and TRBJ2-4, reads KAGVTQTPRYLIKTRGQQVTLSCSPISGHRSVSWYQQTPGQGLQFLFEYFSETQRNKGNFPGRFSGRQFSNSRSEMNVSTLELGDSALYLCASSLAGQWDKNIQYFGAGTRLSVL.

Turning to this clonotype: A much larger clone differs from this one at a single base, so this may be a read error. This rearrangement joins TRBV30 to TRBJ2-4; 8 bases are shared with TRBD2. The tail of the sequence fits TRBJ2-1 better, so the J call may be wrong. The CDR3 sequence is 15 residues long. From germline, CDR1 is GTSNPN and CDR2 SVGIG (reference sequence). The CDR3 reads CAWTGGLRAKNIQFF. The CDR3 DNA follows: TGTGCCTGGACGGGGGGGCTCAGGGCCAAAAACATTCAGTTCTTC.